One TCR beta chain is described in this entry. No antigen is known for it. This CDR3 has 13 amino acids. V shed 7 bases and J shed 0 bases, with 7 bases lying between them. This sample is part of a study of CD4 T cells in relation to SARS-CoV-2 and coronaviruses. The unexposed donors gave CD4+ T cells in about 2011-2019, prior to COVID-19. Isolation of CD4+ T cells took place after approximately 10 days in culture. The method was immunoSEQ multiplex PCR; TCRdb's version includes in-frame clones alone and lacks a portion of them. The table shows under 30,000 clones, with roughly four fifths occurring only once.

The J gene is TRBJ2-1, the V gene TRBV12-3 or TRBV12-4; D call uncertain. The sample comprised CD4+ T cells from PBMCs, cultured in vitro. The clonotype originates from a human donor in good health. DNA of the CDR3: TGTGCCAGCAAAGGAAGCTCCTACAATGAGCAGTTCTTC. Encoded protein: CASKGSSYNEQFF.